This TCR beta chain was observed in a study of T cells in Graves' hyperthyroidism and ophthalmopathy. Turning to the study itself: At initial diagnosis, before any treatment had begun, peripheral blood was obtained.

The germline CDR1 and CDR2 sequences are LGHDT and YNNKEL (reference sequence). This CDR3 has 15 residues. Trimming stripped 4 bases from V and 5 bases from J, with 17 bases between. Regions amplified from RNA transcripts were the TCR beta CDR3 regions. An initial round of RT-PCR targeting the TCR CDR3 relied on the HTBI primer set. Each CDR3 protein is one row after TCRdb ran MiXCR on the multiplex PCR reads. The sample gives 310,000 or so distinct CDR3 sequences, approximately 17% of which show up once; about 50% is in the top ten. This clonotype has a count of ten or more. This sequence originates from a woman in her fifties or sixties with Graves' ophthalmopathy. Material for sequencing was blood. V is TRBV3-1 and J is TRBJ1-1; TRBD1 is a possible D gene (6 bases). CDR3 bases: TGTGCCAGCAGCCGCCACGCGGGGGCGAGGACTGAAGCTTTCTTT. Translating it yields CASSRHAGARTEAFF.